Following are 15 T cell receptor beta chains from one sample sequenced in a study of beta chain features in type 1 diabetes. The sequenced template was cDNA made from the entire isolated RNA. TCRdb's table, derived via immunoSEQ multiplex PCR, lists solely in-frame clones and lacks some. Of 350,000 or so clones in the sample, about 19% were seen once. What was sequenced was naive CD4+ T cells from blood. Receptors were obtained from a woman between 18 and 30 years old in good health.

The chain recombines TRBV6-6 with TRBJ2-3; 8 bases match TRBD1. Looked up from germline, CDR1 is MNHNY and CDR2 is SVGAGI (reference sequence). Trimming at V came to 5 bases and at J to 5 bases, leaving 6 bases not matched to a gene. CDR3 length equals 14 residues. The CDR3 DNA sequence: TGTGCCAGCAGTCCGGACAGGGAGGTAGATACGCAGTATTTT. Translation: CASSPDREVDTQYF.

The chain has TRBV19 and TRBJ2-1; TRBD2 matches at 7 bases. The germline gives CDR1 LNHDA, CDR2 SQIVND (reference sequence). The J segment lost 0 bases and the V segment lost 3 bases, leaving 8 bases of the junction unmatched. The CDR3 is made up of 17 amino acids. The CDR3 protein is CASSMVAGPSSYNEQFF. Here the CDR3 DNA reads TGTGCCAGTAGTATGGTAGCGGGTCCAAGCTCCTACAATGAGCAGTTCTTC.

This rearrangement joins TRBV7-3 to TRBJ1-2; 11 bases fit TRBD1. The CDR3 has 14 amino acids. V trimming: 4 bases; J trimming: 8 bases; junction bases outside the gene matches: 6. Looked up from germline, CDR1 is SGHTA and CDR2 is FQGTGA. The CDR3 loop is CASSSGQGAKGYTF. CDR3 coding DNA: TGTGCCAGCAGCTCTGGACAGGGGGCAAAGGGCTACACCTTC.

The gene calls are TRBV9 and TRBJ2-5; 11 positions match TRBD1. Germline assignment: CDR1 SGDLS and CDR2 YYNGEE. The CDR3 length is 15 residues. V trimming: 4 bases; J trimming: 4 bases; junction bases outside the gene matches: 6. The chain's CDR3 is CASSIGQGAGETQYF. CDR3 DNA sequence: TGTGCCAGCAGCATCGGACAGGGGGCTGGAGAGACCCAGTACTTC. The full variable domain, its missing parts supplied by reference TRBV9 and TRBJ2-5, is DSGVTQTPKHLITATGQRVTLRCSPRSGDLSVYWYQQSLDQGLQFLIQYYNGEERAKGNILERFSAQQFPDLHSELNLSSLELGDSALYFCASSIGQGAGETQYFGPGTRLLVL.

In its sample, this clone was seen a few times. The CDR3 loop reads CASSLDPTGGYTF. The CDR3 nucleotides read TGTGCCAGCAGCCTGGACCCCACCGGGGGCTACACCTTC. This rearrangement joins TRBV5-4 to TRBJ1-2; unclear D gene. Trimming pared 4 bases from V and 8 bases from J, leaving 15 bases between. The CDR3 is 13 amino acids. Germline V gene sequence: CDR1 SGHNT, CDR2 YYREEE (reference sequence).

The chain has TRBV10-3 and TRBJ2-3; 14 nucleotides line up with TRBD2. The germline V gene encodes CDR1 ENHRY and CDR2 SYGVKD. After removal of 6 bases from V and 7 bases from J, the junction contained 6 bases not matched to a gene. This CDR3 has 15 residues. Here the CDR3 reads CAISAGLAGGNTQYF. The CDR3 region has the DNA TGTGCCATCAGCGCCGGACTAGCGGGGGGAAATACGCAGTATTTT.

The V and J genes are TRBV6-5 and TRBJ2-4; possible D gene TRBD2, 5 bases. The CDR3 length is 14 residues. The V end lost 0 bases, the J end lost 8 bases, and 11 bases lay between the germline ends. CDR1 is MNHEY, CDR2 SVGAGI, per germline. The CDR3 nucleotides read TGTGCCAGCAGTTACTCGAGAGGGTGGGACATTCAGTACTTC. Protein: CASSYSRGWDIQYF.

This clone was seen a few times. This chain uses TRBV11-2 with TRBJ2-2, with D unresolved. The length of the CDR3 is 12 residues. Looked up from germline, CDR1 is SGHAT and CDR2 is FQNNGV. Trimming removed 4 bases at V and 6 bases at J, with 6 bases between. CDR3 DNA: TGTGCCAGCAGCTCCCGGGCCGGGGAGCTGTTTTTT. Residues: CASSSRAGELFF. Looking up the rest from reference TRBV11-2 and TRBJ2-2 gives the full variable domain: EAGVAQSPRYKIIEKRQSVAFWCNPISGHATLYWYQQILGQGPKLLIQFQNNGVVDDSQLPKDRFSAERLKGVDSTLKIQPAKLEDSAVYLCASSSRAGELFFGEGSRLTVL.

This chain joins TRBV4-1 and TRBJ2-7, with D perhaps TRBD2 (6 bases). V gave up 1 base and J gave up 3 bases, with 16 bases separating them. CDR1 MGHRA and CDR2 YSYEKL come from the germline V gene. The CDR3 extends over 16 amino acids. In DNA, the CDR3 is TGCGCCAGCAGCCAAGGGGGAGGTAGAAAGGGCTACGAGCAGTACTTC. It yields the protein CASSQGGGRKGYEQYF.

CDR3 bases: TGTGCCAGCAGCCTCAATATGGGGCAGGATGAAAAACTGTTTTTT. Protein sequence: CASSLNMGQDEKLFF. The chain links TRBV6-6 to TRBJ1-4, with D perhaps TRBD1 (5 bases). CDR3 length: 15 residues. Deletions cut 6 bases from V and 6 bases from J, with 17 bases between. Germline loops: CDR1 MNHNY, CDR2 SVGAGI (reference sequence).

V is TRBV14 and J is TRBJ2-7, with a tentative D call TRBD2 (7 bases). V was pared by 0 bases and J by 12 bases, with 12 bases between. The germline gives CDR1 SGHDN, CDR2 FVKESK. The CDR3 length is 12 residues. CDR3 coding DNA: TGTGCCAGCAGCCAAGAAGCGGGACAACGGTACTTC. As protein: CASSQEAGQRYF.

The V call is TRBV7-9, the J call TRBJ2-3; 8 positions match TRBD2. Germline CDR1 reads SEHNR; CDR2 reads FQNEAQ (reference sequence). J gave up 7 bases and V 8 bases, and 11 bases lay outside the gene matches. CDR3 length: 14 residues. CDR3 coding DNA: TGTGCCAGCGTTGAGACGGGAGGGCGGCATACGCAGTATTTT. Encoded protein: CASVETGGRHTQYF.

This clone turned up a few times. This CDR3 reads CASRLAGGTYEQYF. The DNA for the CDR3 is TGTGCCAGCAGACTAGCGGGAGGGACCTACGAGCAGTACTTC. The J gene is TRBJ2-7, the V gene TRBV21-1; the D segment call TRBD2 is taken from the table without a DNA check. TRBV21-1 has pseudogene status. The CDR3 covers 14 residues.

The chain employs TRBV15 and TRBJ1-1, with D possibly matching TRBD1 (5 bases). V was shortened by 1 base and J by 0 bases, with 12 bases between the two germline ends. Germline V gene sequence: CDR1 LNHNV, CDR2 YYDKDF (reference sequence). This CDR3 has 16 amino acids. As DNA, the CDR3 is TGTGCCACCAGCAGAGGTGGGGACTATTTGAACACTGAAGCTTTCTTT. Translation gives CATSRGGDYLNTEAFF.

CDR3 nucleotide sequence: TGTGCCAGCAGTTTGGGACAGGGGGCGGATGAGCAGTTCTTC. Protein product: CASSLGQGADEQFF. The V gene is TRBV6-5, the J gene TRBJ2-1; TRBD1 matches 12 bases. This CDR3 region has 14 residues. Losses at the gene ends were 4 bases for V and 8 bases for J; bases not matched to a gene: 3. CDR1 MNHEY and CDR2 SVGAGI come from the germline V gene.